This entry concerns a single TCR beta chain. It lacks a known antigen. No much larger clone exists at a distance of one base, and base qualities are not known. In total, roughly 670 healthy bone marrow donors made up the cohort. At the time of sampling, every cohort member was nominally healthy, though immune exposures that went unrecorded were likely present. The donor was CMV seronegative and belonged to the group of 380 or so seronegative cohort members. Every donor gave a peripheral blood sample, and the peripheral blood mononuclear cells from that sample were used for TCR beta sequencing. Genomic DNA was extracted from the blood cell samples with the Qiagen DNeasy Blood Extraction Kit. This record comes from a study of cytomegalovirus exposure and HLA in healthy donors (dated 2017 in TCRdb). Some background on the complete study: According to an earlier analysis of a few hundred of the donors, roughly 180 million T cells yielded 117 million unique TCR beta sequences and more than 250 Gb of sequence data. Class I and class II HLA loci were covered by the typing at four-digit resolution. Typing coverage varied by locus: roughly 629-630 donors for A, B, C, DRB1 and DQB1; 522 for DQA1; some 610 for DPA1; around 450 for DPB1. A separate validation cohort of some 130 different subjects was used in addition to the approximately 670-subject first cohort. The study profiled the T cell repertoires of under 700 subjects by immunosequencing and related them to cytomegalovirus serostatus. Of the roughly 410 genotyped donors, over 80% were placed in the genetic ancestry cluster associated with self-reported Caucasian donors. All discovery cohort repertoires had been generated on a single sequencing platform. In a later analysis, previously published TCR beta repertoires from 670 or so donors were re-analyzed and high-resolution HLA genotyping was added so that TCR occurrence patterns could be studied. Because of strong linkage in the cohort, roughly 5 DR-DQ haplotypes were treated as single units for association and clustering. To predict cytomegalovirus infection status, the study combined high-throughput TCR immunosequencing, statistical association of individual TCRs with disease status, and machine learning. Donor age, sex, ethnicity and CMV serostatus were compiled together with the repertoire data. In an earlier analysis of 587 of the donors, high-throughput TCR beta sequencing was used to judge whether each TCR beta V gene segment behaved as functional or pseudogenic. Rather than using new phenotypic data, the later analysis identified candidate immune exposures from TCR beta sequences and from how often those sequences occurred across donors. An early release that covered 640 HLA-typed donors contained around 300 gigabases of sequencing data and 75 million to 100 million unique TCR sequences. Across some 400 genotyped donors of the cohort, an average of approximately 200,000 unique TCR beta nucleotide sequences per donor were sequenced, and roughly 20% of those sequences were non-productive. The aim of the study was to test whether cataloging public T cell receptors could identify signatures of past pathogen exposure. A later genetic analysis took genome-wide SNP genotypes for about 55% of the roughly 700 donors and used that subset as a discovery cohort.

The research as a whole found: Broadly in line with IMGT annotations, most TCR beta V segments showed up in productive rearrangements about 90% or about 30% of the time in an earlier analysis of 450 to 600 of the donors. According to a later analysis, TCR association rates differed among HLA loci, with DRB1 alleles showing the most associated TCRs and HLA-C alleles showing the fewest. A later analysis found that HLA-associated TCR beta chains were more clonally expanded and had lower generation probabilities than equally common non-associated chains. A group of highly shared sequence variants was considered likely to be a technical artifact of the sequencing pipeline. In vitro tests confirmed that a few of the cytomegalovirus-associated TCR beta chains recognize cytomegalovirus antigens. Several of the top co-occurrence clusters appeared to be linked to parvovirus B19, influenza, CMV and Epstein-Barr virus, according to a later analysis. Strong co-occurrence of HLA alleles, especially DR and DQ, made assigning TCR associations to individual alleles difficult. Because counts were too low, about 15 rarely observed V segments, including chromosome 9 orphons, were left out of the earlier analysis of 587 of the donors. While some public TCRs were present in many individuals, most TCR sequences turned up only very rarely across donors. Specific HLA alleles were associated with 15,000 to 20,000 TCR beta sequences at a false discovery rate of 0.05 in a later analysis. The cohort was sequenced for TCR beta chains only, and without alpha or paired-chain data the features that could be detected were limited. In a later genetic analysis, a missense DCLRE1C variant was associated with V-gene and J-gene trimming of TCR beta chains, and the association was replicated in an independent cohort. The classifier was reported to diagnose cytomegalovirus status with high specificity and sensitivity in both the original and validation cohorts. According to the authors, the approach could potentially be generalized to other disease states and immunological phenotypes. The only immune exposure information available for the cohort was CMV serostatus. In a later genetic analysis, fewer N-insertions in productive TCRs were reported among donors in an Asian-associated ancestry cluster than the roughly 710-donor mean. Because HLA typing was unavailable for some donors at each locus, only the typed subset was used in association tests. Because the 87-base-pair reads could not distinguish some IMGT-functional V segments, including TRBV6-2 and TRBV6-3, those segments were excluded. Sequencing depth was assumed to be roughly uniform across donors in the presence/absence analyses, though that assumption may not hold. Most CMV-associated TCR beta chains appeared to be HLA-restricted in a later analysis, and the HLA associations seemed to be driven largely by CMV exposure. In the study, approximately 160 TCR beta chains were listed as associated with cytomegalovirus. A further reported finding was that TCR beta sequences accurately predicted the HLA-A and HLA-B alleles for most subjects in the first cohort. Linkage disequilibrium might explain the correlated functional status among segregating V segments, but an unknown experimental factor could not be excluded.

The library was built by means of the immunoSEQ multiplex PCR assay. For the multiplex PCR, a mixture combining 60 forward primers for TCR Vbeta segments and 13 reverse primers for TCR Jbeta segments was used. The CDR3 region of rearranged TCR beta genes was amplified from genomic DNA with a multiplex PCR assay. On the Illumina HiSeq System, the amplified TCR beta libraries were sequenced as 87-base-pair reads. On the study's bioinformatics: Across the roughly 640 repertoires, a later analysis counted roughly 77 million unique TCR beta chains, 9 million to 14 million of which were shared by at least two donors. Raw reads were error-corrected and collapsed into unique sequences by a nearest-neighbor algorithm in which closely related sequences were merged to remove PCR and sequencing errors. To assign V, D and J gene segments, CDR3 sequences were aligned to IMGT reference sequences. For a sequence to be retained, a match of at least six nucleotides to both a V gene segment and a J gene segment was required. Rearrangements were called productive when the CDR3 lacked stop codons and stayed in frame with V and J; all others were non-productive. CDR3 was defined by IMGT convention, running from the second conserved V-encoded cysteine to the conserved J-encoded phenylalanine. In an earlier analysis of around 540 of the donors, sequences lacking an unambiguous match to a single V gene segment were excluded. In an earlier analysis of around 600 of the donors, V segments were called functional above 56.7% productive rearrangements and were called segregating when the between-donor standard deviation exceeded 5%. A statistical classification framework was developed to diagnose cytomegalovirus status using the catalog of TCR beta chain sequences. A later analysis assigned V and J genes by comparing TCR nucleotide sequences with IMGT/GENE-DB human TR gene sequences. A later analysis assigned CDR3 sequences and most-parsimonious VDJ recombination scenarios with the TCRdist pipeline. In a later analysis, every TCR beta chain was defined by the combination of its CDR3 amino acid sequence and its V-gene family, and reads without a unique V-gene family were dropped. In a later analysis, 450 to 600 highly shared, low-generation-probability nucleotide sequences were removed to address suspected cross-contamination and a sequencing artifact. In a later analysis, a clonal expansion index for each public chain was calculated from normalized within-repertoire ranks of inferred template counts. Generation probabilities in a later analysis came from a VDJ recombination model fitted to out-of-frame rearrangements, and those results were checked against IGoR. Hypergeometric tests were used in a later analysis to score TCR-TCR, TCR-HLA and TCR-CMV co-occurrence, with a repertoire-size bias correction applied to the TCR pairs. False discovery rates were estimated in a later analysis by permuting HLA or CMV assignments 20 times. In a later analysis, co-occurring TCRs were grouped using DBSCAN, and TCRdist sequence similarity was added for clustering within HLA-allele-positive subsets. For co-occurrence clustering, repertoires with fewer than 30,000 or more than 120,000 public chains were excluded, along with roughly 5 repertoires with anomalous nucleotide sharing. TCRdb retrieved this table from immuneACCESS and kept in-frame rearrangements only. Not all clones are present; in checked studies, unresolved V genes account for under half, and no reason is known for the remainder. V and J calls plus clone size are reproduced from that table; the DNA served to infer D and trimming. This sample lists approximately 180,000 clones; roughly three quarters were detected once. Roughly 1.4% of the sample comes from the top ten.

The germline ends are 14 bases apart after V is trimmed by 5 bases and J by 0 bases. The CDR3 spans 16 residues, from the cysteine through the phenylalanine. Of the read, only the CDR3 DNA is kept; its 48 bases are in frame from base 1. CDR1 is given as KGHSH and CDR2 as LQKENI, both from the germline V gene. The receptor's source is a woman in her forties or fifties in good health and CMV-seronegative. The specimen was PBMCs. This chain is built from TRBV18 and TRBJ1-3, with the D gene not clear enough to name. The nucleotide sequence is TGTGCCAGCTCATCTCTCCCCAACAGCTCTGGAAACACCATATATTTT. Translated, it gives CASSSLPNSSGNTIYF.